The source of this T cell receptor beta chain is a study of T cells in Graves' hyperthyroidism and ophthalmopathy. RNA transcripts were the template for amplifying TCR beta CDR3 regions. The study used the HTBI primer set for a first-round RT-PCR of the TCR CDR3. TCRdb independently ran MiXCR on the multiplex PCR reads; one entry per CDR3 protein. The data hold around 600,000 distinct CDR3 sequences, with around 14% observed a single time. The V and J ends lost 5 bases and 0 bases, in that order; junction bases with no gene match: 10. Germline CDR1 MDHEN, CDR2 SYDVKM. This CDR3 contains 18 residues. This clonotype was found many times.

The sample consisted of blood. This chain links TRBV28 with TRBJ2-4; 10 bases align to TRBD2. This sequence originates from a young woman with Graves' ophthalmopathy. CDR3 in amino acids: CASSRWTSGPIAKNIQYF. The CDR3 nucleotides read TGTGCCAGCAGTCGGTGGACTAGCGGCCCGATAGCCAAAAACATTCAGTACTTC.